This entry describes one T cell receptor (beta chain). This clonotype was counted between two and nine times. The antigen this receptor binds is unknown. No quality values exist for individual bases; no much larger clone is one base distant. For repertoire sequencing, TCR beta CDR3 regions were amplified from RNA transcripts. The first round was an RT-PCR using HTBI primers with the Qiagen OneStep RT-PCR kit, and this first round was followed by a second-round multiplex PCR, then size selection and purification. Sequencing of the libraries was carried out on an Illumina HiSeq2000 in paired-end mode with 100 bp reads. In the authors' own workflow: SOAPnuke was used to process the reads, throwing out any read that had adapters, had uncalled bases, had a mean Phred below 15, or lacked an exact constant-primer or identifier match. COPE v1.2.5 was used to merge high-quality paired reads. Unique nucleotide sequences were defined as clonotypes and aligned to IMGT TRB V, D and J references using MiTCR v1.1. The analysis was limited to V-J combinations with a frequency above 0.0001, which together covered approximately 99% of repertoires. A TCR clonal expansion and chaos score per V-J combination was defined as the ratio of F50 clonal expansion to chaos observed in the TCRdist matrix. Welch's t-statistics and random forest were used to narrow the features down to over ten V-J combinations, which were then fed into a naive Bayes classifier. The Morisita-Horn index was used to measure how similar the thyroid and blood repertoires were. In-frame beta chains were kept once TCRdb had trimmed the public reads at Q25 with fastp and called clones with MiXCR. Entries that share a CDR3 protein sequence are merged under the most common genes and DNA. The V and J calls and clone size are TCRdb's, not the authors'. Counted in this sample were about 660,000 distinct CDR3 sequences; over 40% of them appeared once. The top ten constitute 3% to 3.5% of the sample.

Ophthalmopathy patients had moderately to severely active disease, Clinical Activity Score of at least 3, NOSPECS grade of at least 4, and disease duration under 3 months. Patients were excluded if they had other autoimmune diseases, uncontrolled infections, pregnancy or lactation. Diagnosis was based on clinical symptoms, serum thyroxine, TRAb, thyroid ultrasound and orbital computed tomography. Using Ficoll-Paque density gradient centrifugation, PBMCs were isolated from about 10 ml of fresh peripheral blood. Trizol reagent was used to extract the total RNA, and its quality was then checked on an Agilent 2100 Bioanalyzer. These data belong to a study of Graves' ophthalmopathy and Graves' hyperthyroidism (dated by TCRdb to the late 2010s). Background for the entire study: Peripheral blood samples were taken at the time of initial diagnosis, before any treatment was given. To tell Graves' ophthalmopathy apart from Graves' hyperthyroidism, and to predict which patients would progress to ophthalmopathy, the study relied on TCR beta repertoire signatures. In total, 135 blood samples were TCR-sequenced: 40 to 45 ophthalmopathy, under 85 hyperthyroidism and approximately 17 hyperthyroidism-to-ophthalmopathy patients. A discovery set of 90 to 100 patients (roughly 43 ophthalmopathy, 57 stable hyperthyroidism) was enrolled to explore V-J signatures distinguishing ophthalmopathy from hyperthyroidism. An independent validation cohort comprised some 18 hyperthyroidism patients and over 15 patients who later progressed from hyperthyroidism to ophthalmopathy. In over five hyperthyroidism patients, T-cell repertoires of thyroid tissue and blood were compared. Following sample collection, hyperthyroidism patients were given methimazole at a starting dose of 30 mg daily, and ophthalmopathy patients were given high-dose intravenous methylprednisolone. General conclusions and limits of the study: Sample size was not statistically predetermined, and group allocation was not concealed from the investigators. In validation, the model predicted ophthalmopathy progression with about 64% sensitivity and approximately 78% specificity; about a dozen predicted patients were CT-confirmed with GO in a median of about 6.2 months. In cross-validation, the 13-signature model distinguished ophthalmopathy from stable hyperthyroidism with around 86% sensitivity and around 83% specificity, while in the test set the corresponding values were 80% and 75%. Most expanded thyroid clonotypes with a frequency above 0.001 also appeared in blood, which suggests that blood repertoires may reflect the immune response in the thyroid.

CDR1 and CDR2 are read off the germline V gene (reference sequence) as LGHDT and YNNKEL. Measured from the cysteine to the phenylalanine, the CDR3 is 14 residues long. Only CDR3 DNA remains: 42 bases, in frame from the first base. V is cut by 0 bases and J by 2 bases, and the space between the germline ends is 7 bases. The clonotype comes from an adult man with Graves' ophthalmopathy. The specimen sequenced was peripheral blood. Recombination linked TRBV3-1 to TRBJ1-1; confidence is insufficient to name the D gene. The sequenced DNA: TGTGCCAGCAGCCAAGATCCACTTAACACTGAAGCTTTCTTT. Translated, it reads CASSQDPLNTEAFF.